Included here is one T cell receptor beta chain sequence, with context. The data were produced by immunoSEQ multiplex PCR, yet TCRdb's version contains in-frame clones alone and is incomplete. The sample has around 340,000 clones, 73% seen once. V gave up 0 bases and J gave up 4 bases, with 3 bases separating them. The CDR3 consists of 12 residues. Germline V CDR1 and CDR2: SEHNR, FQNEAQ (reference sequence). The sample belongs to a study of shared clonotypes between healthy human individuals. The chain recombines TRBV7-9 with TRBJ1-1, with D uncertain. The specimen was memory CD4+ T cells sorted from blood. Indicated subset: CD45RA-negative fraction. The sequence derives from a man younger than 45 in good health. This CDR3 is CASSLAGTEAFF. CDR3 nucleotide sequence: TGTGCCAGCAGCTTAGCGGGCACTGAAGCTTTCTTT.